These 18 T cell receptor beta chains share one sample of origin, sequenced in a study of blood T cell repertoires in COVID-19. The protocol was immunoSEQ multiplex PCR, while the TCRdb copy is restricted to in-frame clones and leaves out a portion. The sample contains around 250,000 clones, about four fifths of which appear only once. The material sequenced was peripheral blood. The receptors shown here come from a man aged 25-45 years who had recovered from COVID-19.

The chain joins TRBV6-5 to TRBJ1-2; D gene ambiguous. The germline V and J ends were trimmed by 8 bases and 6 bases, with 19 bases remaining between them. CDR3 length: 14 amino acids. CDR1 MNHEY and CDR2 SVGAGI come from the germline V gene. CDR3 in amino acids: CASRRGVGADGYTF. CDR3 nucleotides: TGTGCCAGCCGTCGGGGAGTTGGAGCCGATGGCTACACCTTC.

The chain recombines TRBV28 with TRBJ1-2; TRBD1 might be the D (6 bases). V was trimmed by 10 bases and J by 5 bases, leaving 20 bases between them. CDR3 length: 14 residues. Germline V gives CDR1 MDHEN, CDR2 SYDVKM. The CDR3, as DNA: TGTGCCATCTTCGAACTGAGGGGGGGTTATGGCTACACCTTC. It specifies CAIFELRGGYGYTF.

The rearrangement links TRBV6-6 to TRBJ2-1, with D possibly matching TRBD1 (6 bases). With 5 bases removed from V and 5 bases from J, the gap between germline ends came to 16 bases. The length of the CDR3 is 15 residues. Per germline, CDR1 MNHNY and CDR2 SVGAGI (reference sequence). CDR3 loop: CASSTGQTNDNEQFF. DNA for the CDR3: TGTGCCAGCAGTACCGGACAGACTAACGACAATGAGCAGTTCTTC.

This clone was seen only once. The chain is built from TRBV6-2 or TRBV6-3 and TRBJ2-3; possible D gene TRBD1, 5 bases. Looked up from germline, CDR1 is MNHEY and CDR2 is SVGEGT. Trimming pared 6 bases from V and 0 bases from J, leaving 16 bases between. The CDR3 length is 16 residues. CDR3 bases: TGTGCCAGCAGCCCCCGACTGGGGCGAAGCACAGATACGCAGTATTTT. This codes for CASSPRLGRSTDTQYF.

The rearrangement uses TRBV4-2 and TRBJ2-5; no definite D call. V gave up 4 bases and J gave up 1 base, with 13 bases separating them. Germline CDR1 and CDR2: LGHNA and YNFKEQ. This CDR3 has 15 residues. CDR3: CASSLQTDTQETQYF. The CDR3 DNA sequence: TGTGCCAGCAGCCTGCAAACCGACACCCAAGAGACCCAGTACTTC.

J is TRBJ2-3 and V is TRBV11-3; D gene uncertain. V lost 5 bases, J lost 0 bases, and 9 bases lay in between. The CDR3 sequence is 14 residues long. Germline CDR1 and CDR2: SGHNT and YENEEA. DNA for the CDR3: TGTGCCAGCAGCCGGTCCCTAAGCACAGATACGCAGTATTTT. Its protein is CASSRSLSTDTQYF.

The CDR3 region has the DNA TGCGCCAGCAGCTCCCGGGGTAACTATGGCTACACCTTC. This sequence encodes CASSSRGNYGYTF. The rearrangement links TRBV5-1 to TRBJ1-2; D not resolved. V lost 3 bases and J lost 1, with 7 bases in between. The length of the CDR3 is 13 residues. The germline V gene has CDR1 SGHRS and CDR2 YFSETQ.

This clone was detected once. This sequence joins TRBV4-1 and TRBJ2-7; possible D gene TRBD1, 5 bases. This CDR3 spans 15 amino acids. The ends were cut back, 2 bases at V and 4 bases at J, with 15 bases in the middle. Germline V CDR1 and CDR2: MGHRA, YSYEKL. This CDR3 is CASSQNQGYGYEQYF. CDR3 DNA sequence: TGCGCCAGCAGCCAAAACCAGGGTTATGGGTACGAGCAGTACTTC.

The chain links TRBV7-3 to TRBJ2-3; 15 positions agree with TRBD2. The CDR3 consists of 16 residues. With 5 bases clipped from V and 4 bases from J, the junction kept 4 bases outside the gene matches. Germline V gives CDR1 SGHTA, CDR2 FQGTGA. CDR3 DNA sequence: TGTGCCAGCAGCCCAGGACTAGCGGGGGGGCCAGATACGCAGTATTTT. This translates into CASSPGLAGGPDTQYF.

The chain carries TRBV4-1 and TRBJ2-4; 7 positions agree with TRBD1. CDR3 size: 14 residues. Germline loops: CDR1 MGHRA, CDR2 YSYEKL. V lost 0 bases, J lost 6 bases, and 2 bases stayed unmatched. In DNA form, the CDR3 reads TGCGCCAGCAGCCAAGAGGGACAGCGAAACATTCAGTACTTC. Its protein product is CASSQEGQRNIQYF.

This rearrangement joins TRBV4-1 to TRBJ2-2; TRBD1 might be the D (5 bases). Germline CDR1 MGHRA, CDR2 YSYEKL. V lost 1 base to trimming and J lost 4 bases, with 13 bases between them. The CDR3 totals 16 residues. The CDR3 region is CASSQGLGRSTGELFF. The CDR3 bases are TGCGCCAGCAGCCAAGGTTTGGGGCGAAGCACCGGGGAGCTGTTTTTT.

The rearrangement joins TRBV18 to TRBJ2-1, with D possibly being TRBD2 (6 bases). V lost 2 bases and J 7 bases, leaving 15 bases between the germline ends. CDR1 is KGHSH, CDR2 LQKENI, per germline. The CDR3 covers 15 residues. In nucleotides, the CDR3 is TGTGCCAGCTCACCAAATCGGGGCCGGGGGAATGAGCAGTTCTTC. Translation: CASSPNRGRGNEQFF.

The chain combines TRBV19 with TRBJ2-3, with D possibly matching TRBD2 (6 bases). The V end was cut by 5 bases, the J end by 0 bases, with 24 bases between. The CDR3 has 19 amino acids. The germline gives CDR1 LNHDA, CDR2 SQIVND (reference sequence). CDR3: CASSPGGAALPLSTDTQYF. The CDR3 DNA reads TGTGCCAGTAGTCCGGGCGGGGCAGCCTTACCGTTAAGCACAGATACGCAGTATTTT. Supplemented by reference TRBV19 and TRBJ2-3, the full variable domain reads DGGITQSPKYLFRKEGQNVTLSCEQNLNHDAMYWYRQDPGQGLRLIYYSQIVNDFQKGDIAEGYSVSREKKESFPLTVTSAQKNPTAFYLCASSPGGAALPLSTDTQYFGPGTRLTVL.

This chain links TRBV5-5 with TRBJ1-4; 10 bases align to TRBD1. Germline CDR1 SGHKS, CDR2 YYEKEE (reference sequence). The J segment lost 5 bases and the V segment lost 3 bases, leaving 4 bases of the junction unmatched. The CDR3 is made up of 15 amino acids. CDR3 sequence: CASSSDRGPNEKLFF. The CDR3 DNA sequence: TGTGCCAGCAGCTCCGACAGGGGGCCCAATGAAAAACTGTTTTTT.

This clone was detected ten times or more. V is TRBV10-2 and J is TRBJ1-1; 8 bases fit TRBD1. In germline, CDR1 is WSHSY, CDR2 SAAADI. V dropped 9 bases and J dropped 6; count of bases not matched to a gene: 3. This CDR3 region has 11 residues. The CDR3 loop is CASLTGAEAFF. The CDR3 nucleotides are TGCGCCAGTCTGACAGGGGCTGAAGCTTTCTTT.

In nucleotides, the CDR3 is TGTGCCAGCAGTGGACCCTCGCCGGGAACTAACACTGAAGCTTTCTTT. Translated: CASSGPSPGTNTEAFF. The V and J genes are TRBV2 and TRBJ1-1; D call uncertain. Looked up from germline, CDR1 is SNHLY and CDR2 is FYNNEI. V was trimmed by 4 bases and J by 2 bases, leaving 17 bases between them. The CDR3 loop spans 16 amino acids.

This clone was detected only once. Other DNA sequences of this sample code for an identical CDR3. The CDR3 sequence: CASSLGTVKETQYF. CDR3 nucleotides: TGCGCCAGCAGCTTGGGAACAGTAAAAGAGACCCAGTACTTC. The chain uses TRBV5-1 and TRBJ2-5; the D is unclear. Germline V gene data show CDR1 as SGHRS and CDR2 as YFSETQ. The V end lost 0 bases, the J end lost 3 bases, and 9 bases lay between the germline ends. This CDR3 is built from 14 residues.

The rearrangement links TRBV24-1 to TRBJ1-2; TRBD1 matches at 9 bases. Germline trimming cut 4 bases from V and 4 bases from J; bases unmatched to any gene: 9. This CDR3 is built from 16 residues. Germline CDR1 reads KGHDR; CDR2 reads SFDVKD. The CDR3 is CATSDPEGTGTYGYTF. DNA of the CDR3: TGTGCCACCAGTGACCCCGAGGGGACAGGGACCTATGGCTACACCTTC.